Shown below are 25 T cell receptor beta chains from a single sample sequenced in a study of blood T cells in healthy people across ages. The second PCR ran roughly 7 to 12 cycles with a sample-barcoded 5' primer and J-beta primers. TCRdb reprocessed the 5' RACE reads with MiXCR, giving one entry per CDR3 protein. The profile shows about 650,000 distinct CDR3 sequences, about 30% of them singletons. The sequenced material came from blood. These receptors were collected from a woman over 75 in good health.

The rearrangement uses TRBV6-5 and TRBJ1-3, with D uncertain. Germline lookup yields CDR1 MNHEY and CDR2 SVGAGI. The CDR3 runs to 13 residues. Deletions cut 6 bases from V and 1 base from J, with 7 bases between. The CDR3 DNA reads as TGTGCCAGCAGCCGGGTTTCTGGAAACACCATATATTTT. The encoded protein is CASSRVSGNTIYF.

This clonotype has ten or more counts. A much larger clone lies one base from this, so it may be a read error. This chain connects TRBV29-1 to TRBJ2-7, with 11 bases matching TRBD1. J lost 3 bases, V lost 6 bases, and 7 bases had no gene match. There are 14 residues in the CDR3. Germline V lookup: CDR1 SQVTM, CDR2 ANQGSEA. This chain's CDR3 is CSVKRGQGDYEQYF. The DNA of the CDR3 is TGCAGCGTCAAAAGGGGACAGGGGGACTACGAGCAGTACTTC.

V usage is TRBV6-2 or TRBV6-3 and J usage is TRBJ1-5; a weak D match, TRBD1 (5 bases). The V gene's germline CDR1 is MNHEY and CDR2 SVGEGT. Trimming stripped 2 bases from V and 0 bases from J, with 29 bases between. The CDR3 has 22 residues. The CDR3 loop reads CASSYDPQDIKNRLHSNQPQHF. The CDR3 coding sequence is TGTGCCAGCAGTTACGATCCGCAGGACATTAAGAACAGGTTACATAGCAATCAGCCCCAGCATTTT.

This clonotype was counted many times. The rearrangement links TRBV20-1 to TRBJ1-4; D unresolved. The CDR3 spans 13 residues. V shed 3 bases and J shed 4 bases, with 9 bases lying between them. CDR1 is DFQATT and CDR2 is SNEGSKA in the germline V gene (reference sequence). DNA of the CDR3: TGCAGTGCTAGCCGAGAGATTAATGAAAAACTGTTTTTT. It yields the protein CSASREINEKLFF.

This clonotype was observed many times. The CDR3 DNA reads TGTGCCAGCAGCTTGGTCGGCATCTCCTACGAGCAGTACTTC. Protein sequence: CASSLVGISYEQYF. The J gene is TRBJ2-7, the V gene TRBV5-4; D is ambiguous. Germline assignment: CDR1 SGHNT and CDR2 YYREEE (reference sequence). V lost 0 bases and J lost 0, with 7 bases in between. The length of the CDR3 is 14 residues.

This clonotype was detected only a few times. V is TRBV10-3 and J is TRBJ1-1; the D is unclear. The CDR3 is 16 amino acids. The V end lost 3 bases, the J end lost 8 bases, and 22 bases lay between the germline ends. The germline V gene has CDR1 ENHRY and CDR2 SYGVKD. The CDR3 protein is CAISDLGGGTNREAFF. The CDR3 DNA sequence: TGTGCCATCAGTGATCTAGGAGGAGGCACTAACAGAGAAGCTTTCTTT.

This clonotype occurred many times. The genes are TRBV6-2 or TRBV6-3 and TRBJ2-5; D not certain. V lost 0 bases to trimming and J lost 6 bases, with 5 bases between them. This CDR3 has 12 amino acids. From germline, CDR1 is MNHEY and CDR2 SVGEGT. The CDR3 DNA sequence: TGTGCCAGCAGTTACTCGGAGCAGACCCAGTACTTC. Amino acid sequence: CASSYSEQTQYF.

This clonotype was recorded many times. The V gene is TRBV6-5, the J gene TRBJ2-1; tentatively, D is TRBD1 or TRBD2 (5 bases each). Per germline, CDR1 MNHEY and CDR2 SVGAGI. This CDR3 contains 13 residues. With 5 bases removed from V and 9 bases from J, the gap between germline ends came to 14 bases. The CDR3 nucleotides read TGTGCCAGCAGTACGGGACCGTGGGGTGAGCAGTTCTTC. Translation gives CASSTGPWGEQFF.

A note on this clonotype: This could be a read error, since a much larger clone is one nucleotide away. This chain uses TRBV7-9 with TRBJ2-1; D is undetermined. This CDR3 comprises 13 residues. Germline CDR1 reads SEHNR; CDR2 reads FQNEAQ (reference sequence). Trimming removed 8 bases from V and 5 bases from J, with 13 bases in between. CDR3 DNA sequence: TGTGCCAGCTTGGTGAGGAGCCACAATGAGCAGTTCTTC. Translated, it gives CASLVRSHNEQFF.

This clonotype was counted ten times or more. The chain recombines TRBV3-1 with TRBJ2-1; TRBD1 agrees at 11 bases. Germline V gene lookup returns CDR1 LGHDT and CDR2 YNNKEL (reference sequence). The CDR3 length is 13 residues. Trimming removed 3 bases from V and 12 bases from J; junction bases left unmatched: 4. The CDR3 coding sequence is TGTGCCAGCAGCCAGGACAGGGGGCTTGGGCAGTTCTTC. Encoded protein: CASSQDRGLGQFF.

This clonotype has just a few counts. The CDR3 reads CAWSLASGGNIQYF. CDR3 DNA sequence: TGTGCCTGGAGTCTGGCTAGCGGGGGCAACATTCAGTACTTC. V and J are TRBV30 and TRBJ2-4; 10 nucleotides line up with TRBD2. Trimming cost V 2 bases and J 7 bases; bases outside gene matches: 5. CDR1 GTSNPN and CDR2 SVGIG come from the germline V gene (reference sequence). The CDR3 extends over 14 amino acids.

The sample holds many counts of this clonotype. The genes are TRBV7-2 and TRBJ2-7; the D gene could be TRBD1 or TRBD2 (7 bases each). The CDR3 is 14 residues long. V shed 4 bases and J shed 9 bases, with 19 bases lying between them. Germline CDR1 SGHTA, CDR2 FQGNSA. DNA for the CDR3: TGTGCCAGCAGCTCGACTTTCAGGGGGGGCGTGCAGTACTTC. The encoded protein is CASSSTFRGGVQYF.

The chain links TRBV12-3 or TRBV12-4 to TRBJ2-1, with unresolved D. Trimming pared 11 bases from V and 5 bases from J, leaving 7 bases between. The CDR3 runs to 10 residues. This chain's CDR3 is CAPWDNEQFF. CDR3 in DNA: TGTGCCCCTTGGGACAATGAGCAGTTCTTC.

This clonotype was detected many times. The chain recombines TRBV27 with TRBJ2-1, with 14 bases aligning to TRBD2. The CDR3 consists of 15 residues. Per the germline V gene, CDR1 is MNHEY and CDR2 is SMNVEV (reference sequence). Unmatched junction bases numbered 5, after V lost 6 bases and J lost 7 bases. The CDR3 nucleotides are TGTGCCAGCAGGACTAGCGGGGGGGCCGAAAATGAGCAGTTCTTC. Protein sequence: CASRTSGGAENEQFF.

DNA of the CDR3: TGTGCCAGCAGCCTCGATATTGGACGGACGCTTCCCTTTAACACTGAAGCTTTCTTT. It codes for CASSLDIGRTLPFNTEAFF. This chain links TRBV9 with TRBJ1-1; no clear D gene. This CDR3 contains 19 residues. V dropped 4 bases and J dropped 2 bases, with 27 bases sitting between them. Germline CDR1 reads SGDLS; CDR2 reads YYNGEE.

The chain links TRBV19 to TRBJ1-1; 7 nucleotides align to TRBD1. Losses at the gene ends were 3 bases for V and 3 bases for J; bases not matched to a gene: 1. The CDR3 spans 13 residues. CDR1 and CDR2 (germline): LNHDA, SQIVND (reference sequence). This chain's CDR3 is CASSIRGDTEAFF. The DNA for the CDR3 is TGTGCCAGTAGTATCAGGGGGGACACTGAAGCTTTCTTT.

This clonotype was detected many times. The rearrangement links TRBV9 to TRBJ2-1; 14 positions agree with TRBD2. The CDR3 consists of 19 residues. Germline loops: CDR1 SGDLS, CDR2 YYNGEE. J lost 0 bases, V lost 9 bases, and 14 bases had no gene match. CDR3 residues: CATSPGLAGALSSYNEQFF. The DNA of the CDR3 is TGTGCCACATCTCCGGGACTAGCGGGGGCCCTGAGCTCCTACAATGAGCAGTTCTTC.

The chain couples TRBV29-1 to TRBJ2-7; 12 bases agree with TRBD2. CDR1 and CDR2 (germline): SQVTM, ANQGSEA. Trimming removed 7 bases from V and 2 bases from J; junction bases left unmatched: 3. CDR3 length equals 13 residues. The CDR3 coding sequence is TGCAGCGCCCGGACTAGCGGGACCTACGAGCAGTACTTC. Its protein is CSARTSGTYEQYF.

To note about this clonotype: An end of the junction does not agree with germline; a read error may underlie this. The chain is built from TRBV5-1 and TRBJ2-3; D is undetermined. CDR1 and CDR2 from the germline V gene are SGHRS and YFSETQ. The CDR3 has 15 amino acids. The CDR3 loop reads CASGLEGASTDTQYF. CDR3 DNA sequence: TGCGCCAGCGGCTTGGAAGGAGCTAGCACAGATACGCAGTATTTT.

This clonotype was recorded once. The CDR3 here is CASSFGTGPGEQYF. CDR3 DNA sequence: TGCGCCAGCAGCTTCGGGACTGGGCCTGGCGAGCAGTACTTC. This chain connects TRBV5-1 to TRBJ2-7, with D tentatively TRBD2 (6 bases). V lost 2 bases and J 6 bases, leaving 15 bases between the germline ends. In germline, CDR1 is SGHRS, CDR2 YFSETQ. The CDR3 is 14 residues long. Full variable domain (missing parts from reference TRBV5-1 and TRBJ2-7): KAGVTQTPRYLIKTRGQQVTLSCSPISGHRSVSWYQQTPGQGLQFLFEYFSETQRNKGNFPGRFSGRQFSNSRSEMNVSTLELGDSALYLCASSFGTGPGEQYFGPGTRLTVT.

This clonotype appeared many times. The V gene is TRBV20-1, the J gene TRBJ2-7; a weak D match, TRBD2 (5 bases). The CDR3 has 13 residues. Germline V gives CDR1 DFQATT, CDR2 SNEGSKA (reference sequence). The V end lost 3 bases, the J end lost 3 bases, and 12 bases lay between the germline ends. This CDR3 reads CSASSGINYEQYF. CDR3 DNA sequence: TGCAGTGCTAGCTCGGGAATAAACTACGAGCAGTACTTC.

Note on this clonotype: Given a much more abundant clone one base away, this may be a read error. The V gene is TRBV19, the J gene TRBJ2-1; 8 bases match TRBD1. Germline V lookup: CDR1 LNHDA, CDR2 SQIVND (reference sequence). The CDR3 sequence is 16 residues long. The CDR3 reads CASTQPRQGAVNEQVF. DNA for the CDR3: TGTGCCAGTACCCAGCCGAGGCAGGGGGCGGTCAATGAGCAGGTCTTC.

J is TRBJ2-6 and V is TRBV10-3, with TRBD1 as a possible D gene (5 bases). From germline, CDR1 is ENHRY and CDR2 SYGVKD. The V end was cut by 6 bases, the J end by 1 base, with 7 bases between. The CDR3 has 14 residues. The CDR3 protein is CAIRGESGANVLTF. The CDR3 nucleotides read TGTGCCATCAGAGGGGAATCTGGGGCCAACGTCCTGACTTTC.

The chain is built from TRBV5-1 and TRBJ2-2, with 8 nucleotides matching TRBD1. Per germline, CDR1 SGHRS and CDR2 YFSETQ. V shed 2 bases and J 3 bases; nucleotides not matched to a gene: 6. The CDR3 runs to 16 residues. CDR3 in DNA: TGCGCCAGCAGCTTTAGGACAGGGCGGGACACCGGGGAGCTGTTTTTT. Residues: CASSFRTGRDTGELFF.

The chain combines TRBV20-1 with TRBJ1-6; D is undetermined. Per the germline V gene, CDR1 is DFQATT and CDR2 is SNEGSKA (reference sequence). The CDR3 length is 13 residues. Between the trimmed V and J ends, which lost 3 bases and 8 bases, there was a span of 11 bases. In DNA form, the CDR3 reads TGCAGTGCTAGGTGGGGTGGTGATTCACCCCTCCACTTT. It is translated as CSARWGGDSPLHF.